This T cell receptor beta chain is drawn from a study of blood T cell repertoires in COVID-19. Study-level background: Samples came from the United States, Italy and Spain, spanning acute and convalescent COVID-19.

Per the original methods: Amplifying reference gene primers gave estimates of nucleated cell counts. Sequencing used immunoSEQ multiplex PCR; TCRdb keeps in-frame clones, though not all of them. V, J and clone size are those of that table, while D and trimming were read from the DNA. The sample lists 110,000 to 150,000 clones, over 70% seen once, with 1.7% in the top ten. Germline V CDR1 and CDR2: LNHDA, SQIVND (reference sequence). This CDR3 contains 14 residues. J lost 4 bases, V lost 5 bases, and 7 bases had no gene match. The TCR was taken from a woman in her 50s with acute or convalescent COVID-19. The chain is built from TRBV19 and TRBJ1-2; TRBD1 matches 7 bases. Sequencing was carried out using peripheral blood. The CDR3 region has the DNA TGTGCCAGTAGTTCCGACAGGGCTACCTATGGCTACACCTTC. It codes for CASSSDRATYGYTF.